This entry features one TCR beta chain sequence. The antigen is unknown. Germline values: CDR1 MGHRA, CDR2 YSYEKL. Trimming removed 3 bases from V and 4 bases from J; junction bases left unmatched: 4. The CDR3 extends over 14 amino acids. The record originates from a study of post-analysis software for immune sequencing data. About the research overall: Recorded disease courses covered relapsing-remitting, secondary progressive and progressive-relapsing multiple sclerosis. Some patients had no subtype annotation. Study-level findings and limits: Multiple sclerosis patients had significantly lower normalized Chao1 diversity than controls. Under the F measure, samples that were prepared in one batch clustered strongly together. Patients carried four or five TRBV segments more frequently than controls did, and TRBV5-6, TRBV5-1 and TRBV20-1 were among them.

TCR beta cDNA libraries included unique molecular identifiers. The authors obtained about 520,000 cDNA molecules from approximately 1 to 10 million T cells. TCRdb reanalysed the PCR reads using MiXCR and keeps one entry per CDR3 protein. The table shows about 820,000 distinct CDR3 sequences, with approximately 53% occurring only once. Sequencing was done on a sample of blood. This TCR came from a girl aged 10-17 years with multiple sclerosis. The chain uses TRBV4-1 and TRBJ2-3; 7 bases line up with TRBD1. The CDR3, as DNA: TGCGCCAGCAGCCATCCCGACAGGGCAGATACGCAGTATTTT. It encodes CASSHPDRADTQYF.